The 26 T cell receptor beta chains in this list originate from one sample, sequenced in a study of blood T cell repertoires in COVID-19 (dated by TCRdb to about 2020). The library relied on the immunoSEQ multiplex PCR assay. What TCRdb holds here is the immuneACCESS table cut down to in-frame rearrangements. Part of the clones is not present; checked against another copy, under half of the missing clones reflect an unresolved V gene, and the others are unexplained. For this sample the table gives roughly 200,000 clones, of which about 85% were detected only once. The ten largest clones represent more than 9% of the sample. The material sequenced was peripheral blood. The receptor set was obtained from a woman of 80 years or more with COVID-19, enrolled during active disease.

The chain joins TRBV10-3 to TRBJ1-1, with 9 bases matching TRBD1. With 6 bases clipped from V and 1 base from J, the junction kept 9 bases outside the gene matches. CDR1 is ENHRY and CDR2 is SYGVKD in the germline V gene. This CDR3 is built from 16 residues. CDR3 nucleotide sequence: TGTGCCATCAGACAGACAGGGGGTACCCGGAACACTGAAGCTTTCTTT. It specifies CAIRQTGGTRNTEAFF.

This chain uses TRBV27 with TRBJ2-2; D is possibly TRBD1 (5 bases). Trimming pared 11 bases from V and 4 bases from J, leaving 17 bases between. The CDR3 is 14 amino acids. Germline lookup yields CDR1 MNHEY and CDR2 SMNVEV (reference sequence). As DNA, the CDR3 is TGTGCCTCCCTAGGGGCGATGGGCACCGGGGAGCTGTTTTTT. This gives the protein CASLGAMGTGELFF.

The rearrangement joins TRBV5-1 to TRBJ2-5, with TRBD2 identical over 9 bases. After removal of 3 bases from V and 2 bases from J, the junction contained 5 bases not matched to a gene. The germline gives CDR1 SGHRS, CDR2 YFSETQ. The CDR3 length is 15 residues. The CDR3 DNA is TGCGCCAGCAGCTCTTTAGCGGGGGAACAAGAGACCCAGTACTTC. The encoded protein is CASSSLAGEQETQYF. The whole variable domain, filled in from reference TRBV5-1 and TRBJ2-5, reads KAGVTQTPRYLIKTRGQQVTLSCSPISGHRSVSWYQQTPGQGLQFLFEYFSETQRNKGNFPGRFSGRQFSNSRSEMNVSTLELGDSALYLCASSSLAGEQETQYFGPGTRLLVL.

This clone has more than one count but fewer than ten. This sequence joins TRBV3-1 (or the pseudogene TRBV3-2) and TRBJ1-1, with D possibly TRBD1 on 5 matching bases. Germline assignment: CDR1 LGHDT and CDR2 YNNKEL (reference sequence). The CDR3 spans 12 residues. The V end lost 1 base, the J end lost 10 bases, and 10 bases lay between the germline ends. As DNA, the CDR3 is TGTGCCAGCAGCCAAGGGGGCATAGGAGCTTTCTTT. Translation: CASSQGGIGAFF.

This clone showed up just once. The V call is TRBV5-1, the J call TRBJ2-7, with D hard to call. V gave up 3 bases and J gave up 5 bases, with 6 bases separating them. Germline-derived CDR1 and CDR2 are SGHRS and YFSETQ. There are 11 residues in the CDR3. In nucleotides, the CDR3 is TGCGCCAGCAGCTACGGTAACGAGCAGTACTTC. Amino acids: CASSYGNEQYF.

This sequence joins TRBV7-6 and TRBJ1-1, with TRBD1 identical over 8 bases. V lost 2 bases to trimming and J lost 1 base; unmatched junction nucleotides: 3. Looked up from germline, CDR1 is SGHVS and CDR2 is FNYEAQ. The CDR3 contains 15 residues. Here the CDR3 DNA reads TGTGCCAGCAGCTTAATGACAGGGGAGAACACTGAAGCTTTCTTT. Its translation is CASSLMTGENTEAFF.

The V call is TRBV28, the J call TRBJ1-1; possible D gene TRBD1, 6 bases. CDR3 length: 13 residues. Trimming pared 6 bases from V and 2 bases from J, leaving 10 bases between. Germline V gives CDR1 MDHEN, CDR2 SYDVKM. Here the CDR3 reads CASRRTENTEAFF. DNA of the CDR3: TGTGCCAGCAGGCGGACAGAAAACACTGAAGCTTTCTTT.

The chain is built from TRBV7-6 and TRBJ2-1; 16 bases agree with TRBD2. The length of the CDR3 is 20 residues. The V and J ends lost 0 bases and 7 bases, in that order; junction bases with no gene match: 12. CDR1 is SGHVS and CDR2 is FNYEAQ in the germline V gene. The CDR3 DNA reads as TGTGCCAGCAGCTTAGCGGGACTAGCGGGGGGGCCCCCCCGTTTTAATGAGCAGTTCTTC. This encodes CASSLAGLAGGPPRFNEQFF. Using reference TRBV7-6 and TRBJ2-1 for the parts outside the CDR3, the full variable domain is GAGVSQSPRYKVTKRGQDVALRCDPISGHVSLYWYRQALGQGPEFLTYFNYEAQQDKSGLPNDRFSAERPEGSISTLTIQRTEQRDSAMYRCASSLAGLAGGPPRFNEQFFGPGTRLTVL.

V gene TRBV10-3 combines with J gene TRBJ2-1; D might be TRBD2 (5 bases). CDR1 is ENHRY and CDR2 is SYGVKD in the germline V gene. This CDR3 is 14 amino acids long. Trimming stripped 0 bases from V and 9 bases from J, with 12 bases between. The DNA for the CDR3 is TGTGCCATCAGTGAGTCGACTACTATGAGTGAGCAGTTCTTC. It specifies CAISESTTMSEQFF.

This clone was picked up a small number of times. The gene calls are TRBV4-1 and TRBJ1-1; D is undetermined. The V end lost 4 bases, the J end lost 5 bases, and 17 bases lay between the germline ends. CDR1 MGHRA and CDR2 YSYEKL come from the germline V gene. This CDR3 has 15 amino acids. The CDR3 DNA sequence: TGCGCCAGCAGCCGCCAAGAAGCCGGGAAGACTGAAGCTTTCTTT. Amino acids: CASSRQEAGKTEAFF.

The V and J genes are TRBV3-1 (or the pseudogene TRBV3-2) and TRBJ2-5, with 8 bases aligning to TRBD2. Germline-derived CDR1 and CDR2 are LGHDT and YNNKEL (reference sequence). Trimming removed 1 base from V and 5 bases from J; junction bases left unmatched: 9. This CDR3 spans 16 amino acids. CDR3 bases: TGTGCCAGCAGCCAAGGCCAGCGGGGGTGGGAGGAGACCCAGTACTTC. This codes for CASSQGQRGWEETQYF.

V gene TRBV5-1 combines with J gene TRBJ2-7; the D gene is possibly TRBD2 (5 bases). This CDR3 has 14 amino acids. V was shortened by 4 bases and J by 6 bases, with 17 bases between the two germline ends. Looked up from germline, CDR1 is SGHRS and CDR2 is YFSETQ. The CDR3 protein is CASSPVAYGVEQYV. The DNA for the CDR3 is TGCGCCAGCAGCCCGGTAGCGTATGGGGTCGAGCAGTACGTC.

The gene calls are TRBV3-1 (or the pseudogene TRBV3-2) and TRBJ2-5, with TRBD2 matching over 12 bases. CDR1 and CDR2 from the germline V gene are LGHDT and YNNKEL (reference sequence). J was trimmed by 6 bases and V by 5 bases; bases with no gene match: 7. The CDR3 loop spans 15 amino acids. CDR3 nucleotides: TGTGCCAGCAGCATGCTAGCGGGGGGGATGAAGACCCAGTACTTC. The encoded protein is CASSMLAGGMKTQYF.

This clone was seen a handful of times. This chain joins TRBV3-1 (or the pseudogene TRBV3-2) and TRBJ1-2; D may be TRBD1 (5 bases). From germline, CDR1 is LGHDT and CDR2 YNNKEL (reference sequence). V lost 4 bases and J lost 4, with 13 bases in between. CDR3 length equals 14 residues. CDR3 protein: CASSPQGKGYGYTF. The CDR3 DNA sequence: TGTGCCAGCAGCCCTCAGGGAAAAGGCTATGGCTACACCTTC.

J is TRBJ1-5 and V is TRBV28; D is possibly TRBD1 (6 bases). Germline V gene lookup returns CDR1 MDHEN and CDR2 SYDVKM. Between the trimmed V and J ends, which lost 6 bases and 2 bases, there was a span of 14 bases. The CDR3 length is 15 residues. CDR3 in amino acids: CASSPGGPGNQPQHF. The CDR3, as DNA: TGTGCCAGCAGCCCCGGGGGGCCGGGCAATCAGCCCCAGCATTTT.

The rearrangement uses TRBV4-1 and TRBJ1-5, with TRBD1 matching over 11 bases. This CDR3 is built from 15 residues. Unmatched junction bases numbered 3, after V lost 1 base and J lost 7 bases. CDR1 is MGHRA, CDR2 YSYEKL, per germline. CDR3 nucleotide sequence: TGCGCCAGCAGCCAAGGGGACAGGGGGAACCAGCCCCAGCATTTT. Its protein is CASSQGDRGNQPQHF.

The J gene is TRBJ2-7, the V gene TRBV5-1; tentative D call: TRBD1 (5 bases). Trimming took 0 bases from V and 5 from J, leaving 15 bases between them. CDR3 length: 15 residues. Germline CDR1 reads SGHRS; CDR2 reads YFSETQ. CDR3 DNA sequence: TGCGCCAGCAGCTTGGCCGGGCAGGGTCGAGACGAGCAGTACGTC. Protein product: CASSLAGQGRDEQYV.

This clone has only a few counts. The genes are TRBV10-3 and TRBJ1-1, with D perhaps matching TRBD1 (6 bases). CDR1 is ENHRY, CDR2 SYGVKD, per germline. The ends were cut back, 2 bases at V and 5 bases at J, with 9 bases in the middle. This CDR3 contains 13 residues. The CDR3 nucleotides are TGTGCCATCAGTGAGACAGGGAGTACTGAAGCTTTCTTT. Its translation: CAISETGSTEAFF.

J is TRBJ1-1 and V is TRBV4-2, with D perhaps matching TRBD1 (5 bases). Trimming took 1 base from V and 4 from J, leaving 16 bases between them. Germline loops: CDR1 LGHNA, CDR2 YNFKEQ. CDR3 size: 16 residues. The CDR3 spells CASSQAQGVSVTEAFF. In nucleotides, the CDR3 is TGTGCCAGCAGCCAAGCCCAGGGCGTCTCGGTCACTGAAGCTTTCTTT.

This clone was seen a single time. The chain recombines TRBV7-8 with TRBJ1-2; D gene unclear. The CDR3 extends over 13 amino acids. Germline CDR1 SGHVS, CDR2 FQNEAQ. The germline V and J ends were trimmed by 0 bases and 7 bases, with 9 bases remaining between them. CDR3 region: CASSLAKQPGYTF. For the CDR3, the DNA is TGTGCCAGCAGCTTAGCGAAACAGCCTGGCTACACCTTC.

This chain connects TRBV4-3 to TRBJ2-7, with 8 bases lining up with TRBD2. The junction had 13 bases not matched to a gene; V was cut back by 3 bases and J by 6 bases. Germline V CDR1 and CDR2: LGHNA, YSLEER. This CDR3 has 16 amino acids. CDR3 sequence: CASSQTAGLATGEQYF. CDR3 nucleotides: TGCGCCAGCAGCCAGACCGCCGGACTAGCCACAGGCGAGCAGTACTTC.

This chain connects TRBV10-3 to TRBJ2-1, with 7 bases that match TRBD2. Germline CDR1 and CDR2: ENHRY and SYGVKD. With 10 bases clipped from V and 11 bases from J, the junction kept 17 bases outside the gene matches. CDR3 length: 14 amino acids. CDR3: CATRSEGAGEKQFF. CDR3 sequence (DNA): TGTGCCACCCGGTCTGAAGGGGCGGGAGAAAAGCAGTTCTTC.

This clone occurred a few times. The chain combines TRBV7-9 with TRBJ1-2, with TRBD1 matching over 7 bases. The CDR3 consists of 16 residues. Germline V gene data show CDR1 as SEHNR and CDR2 as FQNEAQ (reference sequence). V shed 7 bases, J shed 8 bases, and the junction held 19 bases outside the gene matches. The CDR3 DNA is TGTGCCAGCACCGAGATGCCAGGGGGACCTCTGGGGGGCTACACCTTC. Translated: CASTEMPGGPLGGYTF.

The chain is built from TRBV29-1 and TRBJ1-1; D is ambiguous. Germline CDR1 reads SQVTM; CDR2 reads ANQGSEA. The CDR3 runs 14 residues. Trimming took 2 bases from V and 1 from J, leaving 11 bases between them. The CDR3 DNA follows: TGCAGCGTTGAATTCGCGACGGGGAACACTGAAGCTTTCTTT. Protein product: CSVEFATGNTEAFF.

V usage is TRBV5-4 and J usage is TRBJ2-5, with D possibly TRBD1 on 6 matching bases. This CDR3 is 14 amino acids long. V lost 7 bases and J 7 bases, leaving 20 bases between the germline ends. The V gene's germline CDR1 is SGHNT and CDR2 YYREEE (reference sequence). CDR3 region: CASFRTDHPGTQYF. In DNA, the CDR3 is TGTGCCAGCTTCCGGACAGACCACCCAGGGACCCAGTACTTC.

The gene calls are TRBV19 and TRBJ1-5; 12 positions agree with TRBD1. Germline CDR1 LNHDA, CDR2 SQIVND (reference sequence). This CDR3 has 17 residues. Losses at the gene ends were 6 bases for V and 6 bases for J; bases not matched to a gene: 12. The CDR3 coding sequence is TGTGCCAGTAGCCCCGGGACAGGGGGCGTCCAGGGTCAGCCCCAGCATTTT. It yields the protein CASSPGTGGVQGQPQHF.